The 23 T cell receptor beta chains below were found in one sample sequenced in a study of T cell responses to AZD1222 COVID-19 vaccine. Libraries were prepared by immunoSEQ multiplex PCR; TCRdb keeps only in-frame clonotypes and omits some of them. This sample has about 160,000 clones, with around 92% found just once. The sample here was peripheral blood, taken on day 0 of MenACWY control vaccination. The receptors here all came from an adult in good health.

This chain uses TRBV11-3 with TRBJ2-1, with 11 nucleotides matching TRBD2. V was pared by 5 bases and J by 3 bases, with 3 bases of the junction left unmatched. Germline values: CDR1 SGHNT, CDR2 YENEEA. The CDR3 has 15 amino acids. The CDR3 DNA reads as TGTGCCAGCAGCCCACTAGCGGGAGACTACAATGAGCAGTTCTTC. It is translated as CASSPLAGDYNEQFF.

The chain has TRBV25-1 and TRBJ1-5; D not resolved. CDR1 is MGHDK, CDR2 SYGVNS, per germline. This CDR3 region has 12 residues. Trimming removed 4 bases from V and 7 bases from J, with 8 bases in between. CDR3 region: CASSVGNQPQHF. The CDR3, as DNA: TGTGCCAGCAGTGTGGGGAACCAGCCCCAGCATTTT.

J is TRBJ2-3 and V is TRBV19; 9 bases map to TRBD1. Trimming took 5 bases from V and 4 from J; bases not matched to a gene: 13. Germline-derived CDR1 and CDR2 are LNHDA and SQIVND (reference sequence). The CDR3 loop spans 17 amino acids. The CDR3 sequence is CASSPVGWDRAADTQYF. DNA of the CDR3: TGTGCCAGTAGTCCAGTTGGCTGGGACAGGGCCGCAGATACGCAGTATTTT.

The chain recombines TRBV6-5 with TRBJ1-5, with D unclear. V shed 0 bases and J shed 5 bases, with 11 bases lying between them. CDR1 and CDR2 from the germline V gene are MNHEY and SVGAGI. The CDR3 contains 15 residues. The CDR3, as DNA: TGTGCCAGCAGTTACTCGAATGCCGGGGATCAGCCCCAGCATTTT. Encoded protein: CASSYSNAGDQPQHF.

CDR3 bases: TGTGCCAGCAGTGACCGAGGACAGGCCGATGGCTACACCTTC. Residues: CASSDRGQADGYTF. The chain links TRBV2 to TRBJ1-2; 7 nucleotides align to TRBD1. The CDR3 totals 14 residues. CDR1 is SNHLY and CDR2 is FYNNEI in the germline V gene. J was trimmed by 6 bases and V by 3 bases; bases with no gene match: 7.

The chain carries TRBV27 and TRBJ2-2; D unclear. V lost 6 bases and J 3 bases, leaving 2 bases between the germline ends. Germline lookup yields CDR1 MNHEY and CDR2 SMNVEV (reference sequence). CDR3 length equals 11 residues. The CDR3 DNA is TGTGCCAGCAGACACACCGGGGAGCTGTTTTTT. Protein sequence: CASRHTGELFF.

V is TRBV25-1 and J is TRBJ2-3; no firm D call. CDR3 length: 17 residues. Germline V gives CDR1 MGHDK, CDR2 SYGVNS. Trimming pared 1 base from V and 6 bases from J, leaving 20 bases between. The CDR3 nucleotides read TGTGCCAGCAGTGAATGGGTCGGTAGCCTTCCCCCGGATACGCAGTATTTT. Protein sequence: CASSEWVGSLPPDTQYF.

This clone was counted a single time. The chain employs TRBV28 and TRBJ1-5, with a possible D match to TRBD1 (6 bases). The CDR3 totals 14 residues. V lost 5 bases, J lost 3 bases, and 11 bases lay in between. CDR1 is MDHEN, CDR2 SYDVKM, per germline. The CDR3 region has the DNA TGTGCCAGCAGTCCGAGGGGGGACAATCAGCCCCAGCATTTT. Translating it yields CASSPRGDNQPQHF. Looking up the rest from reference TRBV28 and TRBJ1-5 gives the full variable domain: DVKVTQSSRYLVKRTGEKVFLECVQDMDHENMFWYRQDPGLGLRLIYFSYDVKMKEKGDIPEGYSVSREKKERFSLILESASTNQTSMYLCASSPRGDNQPQHFGDGTRLSIL.

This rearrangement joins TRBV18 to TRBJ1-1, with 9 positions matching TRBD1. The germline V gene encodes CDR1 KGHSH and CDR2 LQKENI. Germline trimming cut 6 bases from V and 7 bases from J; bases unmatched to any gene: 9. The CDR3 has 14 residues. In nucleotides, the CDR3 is TGTGCCAGCTCGCGGGACAGGGTAGCAAATGAAGCTTTCTTT. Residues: CASSRDRVANEAFF.

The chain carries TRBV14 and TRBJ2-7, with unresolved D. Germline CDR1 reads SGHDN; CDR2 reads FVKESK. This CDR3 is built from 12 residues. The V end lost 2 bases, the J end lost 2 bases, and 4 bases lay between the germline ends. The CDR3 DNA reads TGTGCCAGCAGCCAATGGGCCTACGAGCAGTACTTC. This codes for CASSQWAYEQYF. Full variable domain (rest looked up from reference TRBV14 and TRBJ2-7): EAGVTQFPSHSVIEKGQTVTLRCDPISGHDNLYWYRRVMGKEIKFLLHFVKESKQDESGMPNNRFLAERTGGTYSTLKVQPAELEDSGVYFCASSQWAYEQYFGPGTRLTVT.

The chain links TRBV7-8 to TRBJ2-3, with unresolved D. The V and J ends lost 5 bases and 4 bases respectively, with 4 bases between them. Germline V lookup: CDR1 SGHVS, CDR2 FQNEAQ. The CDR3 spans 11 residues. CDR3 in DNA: TGTGCCAGCAGCCAGCCAGATACGCAGTATTTT. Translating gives CASSQPDTQYF.

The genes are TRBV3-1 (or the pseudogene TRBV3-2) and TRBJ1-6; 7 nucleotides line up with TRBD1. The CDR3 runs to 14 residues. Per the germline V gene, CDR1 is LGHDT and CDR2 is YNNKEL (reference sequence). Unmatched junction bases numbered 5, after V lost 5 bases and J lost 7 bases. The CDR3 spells CASSARDRNSPLHF. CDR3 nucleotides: TGTGCCAGCAGCGCCCGGGACAGAAATTCACCCCTCCACTTT.

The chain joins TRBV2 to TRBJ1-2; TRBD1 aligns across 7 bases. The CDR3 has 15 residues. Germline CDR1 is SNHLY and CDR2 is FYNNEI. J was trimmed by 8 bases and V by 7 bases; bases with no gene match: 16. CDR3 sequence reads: CASNAGQPGLGGYTF. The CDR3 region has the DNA TGTGCCAGCAATGCGGGACAGCCAGGCCTTGGAGGCTACACCTTC. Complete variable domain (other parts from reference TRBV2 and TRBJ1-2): EPEVTQTPSHQVTQMGQEVILRCVPISNHLYFYWYRQILGQKVEFLVSFYNNEISEKSEIFDDQFSVERPDGSNFTLKIRSTKLEDSAMYFCASNAGQPGLGGYTFGSGTRLTVV.

Written as DNA, the CDR3 is TGTGCCAGCAGTGACGGTTATAGCAATCAGCCCCAGCATTTT. Its translation: CASSDGYSNQPQHF. This chain connects TRBV2 to TRBJ1-5; D is unclear. There are 14 residues in the CDR3. The ends were cut back, 3 bases at V and 0 bases at J, with 6 bases in the middle. CDR1 is SNHLY and CDR2 is FYNNEI in the germline V gene.

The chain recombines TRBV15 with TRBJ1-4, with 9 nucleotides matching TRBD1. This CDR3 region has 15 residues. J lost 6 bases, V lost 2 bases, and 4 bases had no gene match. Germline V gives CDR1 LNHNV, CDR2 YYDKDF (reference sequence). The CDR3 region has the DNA TGTGCCACCAGCAGAACCGGGACAGGGTATGAAAAACTGTTTTTT. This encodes CATSRTGTGYEKLFF. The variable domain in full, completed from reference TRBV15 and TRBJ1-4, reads DAMVIQNPRYQVTQFGKPVTLSCSQTLNHNVMYWYQQKSSQAPKLLFHYYDKDFNNEADTPDNFQSRRPNTSFCFLDIRSPGLGDTAMYLCATSRTGTGYEKLFFGSGTQLSVL.

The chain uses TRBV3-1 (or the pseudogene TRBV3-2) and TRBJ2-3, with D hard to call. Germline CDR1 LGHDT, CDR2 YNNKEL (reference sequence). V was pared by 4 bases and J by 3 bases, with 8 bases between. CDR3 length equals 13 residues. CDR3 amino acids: CASSPLVTDTQYF. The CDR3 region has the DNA TGTGCCAGCAGCCCGCTTGTTACAGATACGCAGTATTTT.

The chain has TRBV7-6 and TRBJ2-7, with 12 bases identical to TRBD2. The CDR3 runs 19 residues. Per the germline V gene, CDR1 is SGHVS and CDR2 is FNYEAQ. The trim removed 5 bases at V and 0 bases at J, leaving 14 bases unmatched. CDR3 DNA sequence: TGTGCCAGCAGCCCAAGCGTACTAGCGGGAGGCCTAACCTCCTACGAGCAGTACTTC. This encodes CASSPSVLAGGLTSYEQYF.

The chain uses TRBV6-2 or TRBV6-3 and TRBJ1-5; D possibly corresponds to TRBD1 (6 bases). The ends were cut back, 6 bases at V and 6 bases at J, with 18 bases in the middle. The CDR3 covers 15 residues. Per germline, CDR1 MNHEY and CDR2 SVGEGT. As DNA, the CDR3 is TGTGCCAGCAGCACCACGGGGGGGGCCATTCAGCCCCAGCATTTT. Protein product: CASSTTGGAIQPQHF.

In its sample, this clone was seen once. The CDR3 DNA reads TGTGCCAGCAGCTTAGGGGAGATAAACTATGGCTACACCTTC. It encodes CASSLGEINYGYTF. The chain links TRBV7-2 to TRBJ1-2; no definite D call. CDR1 SGHTA and CDR2 FQGNSA come from the germline V gene. This CDR3 has 14 residues. V lost 1 base and J 2 bases, leaving 8 bases between the germline ends.

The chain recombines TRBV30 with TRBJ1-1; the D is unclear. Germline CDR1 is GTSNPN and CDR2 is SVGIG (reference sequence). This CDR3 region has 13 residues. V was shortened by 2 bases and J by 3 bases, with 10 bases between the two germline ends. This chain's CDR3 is CAWSRSRDTEAFF. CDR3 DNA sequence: TGTGCCTGGAGTAGATCCCGTGACACTGAAGCTTTCTTT.

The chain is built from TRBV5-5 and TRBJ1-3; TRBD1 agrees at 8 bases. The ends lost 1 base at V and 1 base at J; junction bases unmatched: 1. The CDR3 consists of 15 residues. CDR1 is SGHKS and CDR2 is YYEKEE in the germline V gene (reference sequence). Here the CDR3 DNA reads TGTGCCAGCAGCTTGCGGGACAGGTCTGGAAACACCATATATTTT. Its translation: CASSLRDRSGNTIYF.

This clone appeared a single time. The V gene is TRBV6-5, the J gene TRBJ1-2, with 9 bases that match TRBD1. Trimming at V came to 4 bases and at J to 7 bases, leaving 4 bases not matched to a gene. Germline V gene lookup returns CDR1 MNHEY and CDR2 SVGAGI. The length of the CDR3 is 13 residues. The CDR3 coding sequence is TGTGCCAGCAGTTCGGGGGACAGGGTTGGCTACACCTTC. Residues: CASSSGDRVGYTF.

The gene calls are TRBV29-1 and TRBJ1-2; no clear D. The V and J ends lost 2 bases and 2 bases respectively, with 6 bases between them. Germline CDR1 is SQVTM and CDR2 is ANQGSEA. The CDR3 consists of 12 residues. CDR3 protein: CSVENNNYGYTF. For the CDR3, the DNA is TGCAGCGTTGAAAACAACAACTATGGCTACACCTTC.